The rows below give T cell receptor beta chains drawn from one sample of a study of shared clonotypes between healthy human individuals. The repertoire was sequenced with immunoSEQ multiplex PCR; TCRdb's copy has only in-frame clones and lacks some. The data show about 1.5 million clones, under 99% seen once. Input material: naive CD4+ T cells sorted from blood. The receptors shown here come from a man aged 25 to 40 in good health. The CDR3 runs from the conserved cysteine through the conserved F or W. The D gene is left open where the match is weak. Size values are once, few and many counts, or a class for expanded clones, and some rows have none.

j_call v_call d_call clone_size cdr3_nt cdr3_aa
TRBJ2-5 TRBV5-4 TRBD2 once TGTGCCAGCAGCTTGGGAGTAGCGGGAACCCAAGAGACCCAGTACTTC CASSLGVAGTQETQYF
TRBJ1-3 TRBV28 NA NA TGTGCCAGCAGTTTAAAAGGCCCTCAGGACACCATATATTTT CASSLKGPQDTIYF
TRBJ2-3 TRBV11-1 TRBD2 NA TGTGCCAGCAGCTTGATAGCGGGCACGGGAGATACGCAGTATTTT CASSLIAGTGDTQYF
TRBJ2-5 TRBV18 NA once TGTGCCAGCTCACCAATGATTGGGGATCCTTACTTC CASSPMIGDPYF
TRBJ2-7 TRBV11-2 NA NA TGTGCCAGCAGCTCCGGGGGAGGAGCCTACGAGCAGTACTTC CASSSGGGAYEQYF
TRBJ2-3 TRBV5-4 TRBD2 NA TGTGCCAGCAGCCCGCTCCCTAGCGGAGGCTTCACAGATACGCAGTATTTT CASSPLPSGGFTDTQYF
TRBJ2-4 TRBV2 NA NA TGTGCCAGCAGGCGCCGGGACCTTGGTACTCTAGCCAAAAACATTCAGTACTTC CASRRRDLGTLAKNIQYF
TRBJ2-7 TRBV9 TRBD1 once TGTGCCAGCAGCGTAGCAGGGACAGGGTCCTACGAGCAGTACTTC CASSVAGTGSYEQYF
TRBJ1-2 TRBV28 NA once TGTGCCAGCAGTTTAGGGTGGTTCTCAGACTATGGCTACACCTTC CASSLGWFSDYGYTF
TRBJ2-2 TRBV12-5 TRBD1 NA TGTGCTAGTGGTTTTGACAGGGCGCTGACTGGGGAGCTGTTTTTT CASGFDRALTGELFF
TRBJ2-1 TRBV7-2 TRBD2 NA TGTGCCAGCAGCTTCGGTGGTACTAGCGGGGCCTACAATGAGCAGTTCTTC CASSFGGTSGAYNEQFF
TRBJ2-1 TRBV10-3 NA NA TGTGCCATCAGTGAGTCGAGGGGGTACAATGAGCAGTTCTTC CAISESRGYNEQFF
TRBJ2-1 TRBV5-1 NA NA TGCGCCAGCAGACCACAGGGTCCTAGCTCCTACAATGAGCAGTTCTTC CASRPQGPSSYNEQFF
TRBJ1-2 TRBV18 TRBD1 NA TGTGCCAGCTCACCGGGACAGGGGGCGAAAGGTGATGGCTACACCTTC CASSPGQGAKGDGYTF
TRBJ2-5 TRBV5-1 TRBD1 NA TGCGCCAGCAGTAAAAACAGGGGAATGGAGACCCAGTACTTC CASSKNRGMETQYF
TRBJ2-7 TRBV5-4 NA NA TGTGCCAGCAGCTTGGGGGTCTACGAGCAGTACTTC CASSLGVYEQYF
TRBJ1-4 TRBV28 NA NA TGTGCCAGCATGGGGAAGACTAATGAAAAACTGTTTTTT CASMGKTNEKLFF
TRBJ1-4 TRBV5-1 NA NA TGCGCCAGCAGCTTGGGGGTCGCGACTAATGAAAAACTGTTTTTT CASSLGVATNEKLFF
TRBJ2-1 TRBV25-1 NA NA TGTGCCAGCAGCAAAAGGCCGACGCGACAGTTCTTC CASSKRPTRQFF
TRBJ2-2 TRBV10-3 NA NA TGTGCCATCAATCAGGGGAAAGGGGCCACCGGGGAGCTGTTTTTT CAINQGKGATGELFF
TRBJ2-7 TRBV7-7 NA NA TGTGCCAGCAGCTTAGCTGCGGGTTCCTATTACGAGCAGTACTTC CASSLAAGSYYEQYF
TRBJ1-2 TRBV9 NA NA TGTGCCAGCAGCGCTCATAACAGGGCCACGGGAGGCTACACCTTC CASSAHNRATGGYTF
TRBJ1-4 TRBV7-8 NA NA TGTGCCAGCAGCCTAGGTGGTCGATCTAATGAAAAACTGTTTTTT CASSLGGRSNEKLFF
TRBJ1-1 TRBV9 NA NA TGTGCCAGCAGCCCATCAAGTAGGGTGGGGGCTGAAGCTTTCTTT CASSPSSRVGAEAFF
TRBJ1-5 TRBV6-1 NA NA TGTGCCAGCAGTGACGACGGTAGCAATCAGCCCCAGCATTTT CASSDDGSNQPQHF
TRBJ2-3 TRBV18 NA NA TGTGCCAGCTCAGTGGTTACCGGGACAAGTGCTAACCCTTTCACAGATACGCAGTATTTT CASSVVTGTSANPFTDTQYF
TRBJ1-4 TRBV7-9 TRBD1 NA TGTGCCAGCAGCTTAGGAGGTTGGCCAGGGGGCAGCGAAAAACTGTTTTTT CASSLGGWPGGSEKLFF
TRBJ2-1 TRBV7-9 NA once TGTGCCAGCAGCTTAGGAGCGGACAATGAGCAGTTCTTC CASSLGADNEQFF
TRBJ1-3 TRBV15 NA NA TGTGCCACCAGCAGAGGGGGAGTAACTGGAAACACCATATATTTT CATSRGGVTGNTIYF
TRBJ2-7 TRBV9 TRBD2 NA TGTGCCAGCAGCGTAGGCCCCGCGACTAGCAACGAGCAGTACTTC CASSVGPATSNEQYF
TRBJ2-3 TRBV11-2 TRBD2 NA TGTGCCAGCAGCCCAGGACTAGCCGCTACGCAGTATTTT CASSPGLAATQYF
TRBJ1-3 TRBV7-9 NA NA TGTGCCAGCAGCTTAACCTCGGGGCTCGACACCATATATTTT CASSLTSGLDTIYF
TRBJ1-1 TRBV7-9 NA NA TGTGCCAGCAGCTTATTCCTGAGTGAAGCTTTCTTT CASSLFLSEAFF
TRBJ1-1 TRBV16 NA NA TGTGCCAGCAGCCAATCGCCAACAGGGATTCACACTGAAGCTTTCTTT CASSQSPTGIHTEAFF
TRBJ1-1 TRBV25-1 NA NA TGTGCCACTCGTGAGAACACTGAAGCTTTCTTT CATRENTEAFF
TRBJ1-3 TRBV19 NA once TGTGCCAGTAGTATCTCGCCAGGCATCTCTGGAAACACCATATATTTT CASSISPGISGNTIYF
TRBJ2-5 TRBV11-2 TRBD1 NA TGTGCCAGCAGCCACCGCACCGGGACAGGGAGGGAGACCCAGTACTTC CASSHRTGTGRETQYF
TRBJ2-1 TRBV6-1 NA NA TGTGCCAGCAGTGAATGGCGGAATGAGCAGTTCTTC CASSEWRNEQFF
TRBJ1-1 TRBV11-2 NA NA TGTGCCAGCAGCTTGGACACGAACACTGAAGCTTTCTTT CASSLDTNTEAFF
TRBJ1-1 TRBV6-1 NA NA TGTGCCAGCAAGAGGGAGGGGATGAACACTGAAGCTTTCTTT CASKREGMNTEAFF
TRBJ1-1 TRBV6-5 TRBD1 NA TGTGCCAGCAGTTCGGGACAGGGTTTTACTGAAGCTTTCTTT CASSSGQGFTEAFF
TRBJ2-7 TRBV28 TRBD2 once TGTGCCAGCAGTTTTAGCGGGAGTATGTACGAGCAGTACTTC CASSFSGSMYEQYF
TRBJ2-1 TRBV7-9 NA NA TGTGCCAGCAGACGAGGGGCCGGGCATGAGCAGTTCTTC CASRRGAGHEQFF
TRBJ2-3 TRBV15 NA NA TGTGCCACCAGCAGAGGGGGAGGAGCCGGTGGTGCGCAGTATTTT CATSRGGGAGGAQYF
TRBJ1-5 TRBV5-5 NA once TGTGCCAGCAGCTTGGTGGACATTAATAGCAATCAGCCCCAGCATTTT CASSLVDINSNQPQHF
TRBJ1-2 TRBV18 TRBD1 few TGTGCCAGCTCAGGACAGGTGGGCCCCTATGGCTACACCTTC CASSGQVGPYGYTF
TRBJ2-3 TRBV4-1 TRBD2 NA TGCGCCAGCAGCCGACTCATGGCCCTAGCGGGAAGAGGCACAGATACGCAGTATTTT CASSRLMALAGRGTDTQYF
TRBJ1-1 TRBV10-3 NA NA TGTGCCATCAGTGGAAGGGGAGGCGGGAACACTGAAGCTTTCTTT CAISGRGGGNTEAFF
TRBJ2-5 TRBV7-7 TRBD1 NA TGTGCCAGCAGCTTCGGGACAGGCTCGCGAGAGACCCAGTACTTC CASSFGTGSRETQYF
TRBJ2-1 TRBV27 NA NA TGTGCCAGCAGTCCAAAGCGGAACCCCAGGGACAATGAGCAGTTCTTC CASSPKRNPRDNEQFF
TRBJ2-1 TRBV5-1 NA NA TGCGCCAGCAGCTTACGCGTTTTCGACAATGAGCAGTTCTTC CASSLRVFDNEQFF
TRBJ2-7 TRBV5-1 NA NA TGCGCCAGCAGCTCGGACAGAACCTACGAGCAGTACTTC CASSSDRTYEQYF
TRBJ1-2 TRBV29-1 NA once TGCAGCGTTGAAAGGGACTCATATGGCTACACCTTC CSVERDSYGYTF
TRBJ2-3 TRBV5-1 TRBD2 NA TGCGCCAGCAGCTCACCGGGACTAGCGGGAGGGCTCGTAGATACGCAGTATTTT CASSSPGLAGGLVDTQYF
TRBJ2-2 TRBV15 TRBD2 NA TGTGCCACCAGCAGAGATTGGCTAGCGGGGAGATACACCGGGGAGCTGTTTTTT CATSRDWLAGRYTGELFF
TRBJ2-7 TRBV15 NA NA TGTGCCACCAGCAGAGAGCATCGACAGCCCTACGAGCAGTACTTC CATSREHRQPYEQYF